These 19 T cell receptor beta chains were sequenced from one sample in a study of cytomegalovirus exposure and HLA in healthy donors. Using immunoSEQ multiplex PCR, the repertoire was profiled, and TCRdb retains in-frame clones only, with some absent. The sample has tens of thousands of clones, roughly 92% seen once. Material for sequencing was PBMCs. These receptors came from a man aged 18 to 29 in good health and CMV-seronegative.

The V call is TRBV27, the J call TRBJ1-2, with D uncertain. From germline, CDR1 is MNHEY and CDR2 SMNVEV (reference sequence). CDR3 length: 13 amino acids. V dropped 0 bases and J dropped 2 bases, with 4 bases sitting between them. The CDR3 sequence: CASSLSENYGYTF. Written as DNA, the CDR3 is TGTGCCAGCAGTTTATCAGAGAACTATGGCTACACCTTC.

This clone occurred a few times. V usage is TRBV25-1 and J usage is TRBJ2-3, with D perhaps matching TRBD2 (6 bases). The CDR3 totals 14 residues. V shed 8 bases and J shed 1 base, with 13 bases lying between them. The germline CDR1 and CDR2 sequences are MGHDK and SYGVNS. CDR3 in amino acids: CASQGGSRTDTQYF. CDR3 in DNA: TGTGCCAGCCAGGGAGGTTCCCGCACAGATACGCAGTATTTT.

The rearrangement uses TRBV7-2 and TRBJ2-1; D is uncertain. Germline-derived CDR1 and CDR2 are SGHTA and FQGNSA. Trimming removed 2 bases at V and 11 bases at J, with 13 bases between. This CDR3 comprises 13 residues. The CDR3 region is CASSLMRDTQQFF. The CDR3 DNA reads as TGTGCCAGCAGCTTAATGAGAGACACGCAGCAGTTCTTC.

This chain links TRBV2 with TRBJ1-2; tentatively, D is TRBD1 (5 bases). The V and J ends lost 6 bases and 5 bases respectively, with 10 bases between them. The CDR3 runs 12 residues. The V gene's germline CDR1 is SNHLY and CDR2 FYNNEI. The CDR3 is CASRQTEYGYTF. The CDR3 nucleotides are TGTGCCAGCAGGCAGACAGAGTATGGCTACACCTTC. Full variable domain (missing parts from reference TRBV2 and TRBJ1-2): EPEVTQTPSHQVTQMGQEVILRCVPISNHLYFYWYRQILGQKVEFLVSFYNNEISEKSEIFDDQFSVERPDGSNFTLKIRSTKLEDSAMYFCASRQTEYGYTFGSGTRLTVV.

This rearrangement joins TRBV4-2 to TRBJ2-2; D call uncertain. CDR1 and CDR2 from the germline V gene are LGHNA and YNFKEQ. V lost 10 bases to trimming and J lost 4 bases, with 7 bases between them. The length of the CDR3 is 11 residues. The CDR3 DNA reads TGTGCCACCTCCAGCACCGGGGAGCTGTTTTTT. This codes for CATSSTGELFF.

This chain uses TRBV19 with TRBJ1-1; 7 bases agree with TRBD1. Unmatched junction bases numbered 9, after V lost 5 bases and J lost 0 bases. This CDR3 contains 16 residues. Germline CDR1 reads LNHDA; CDR2 reads SQIVND (reference sequence). The CDR3 DNA reads TGTGCCAGTAGTGCTACAGGGGTTCCCATGAACACTGAAGCTTTCTTT. Its translation is CASSATGVPMNTEAFF.

The chain has TRBV5-1 and TRBJ2-1; weak D call: TRBD1 (6 bases). V was pared by 4 bases and J by 4 bases, with 15 bases between. Germline V gives CDR1 SGHRS, CDR2 YFSETQ. The CDR3 length is 15 residues. The CDR3 coding sequence is TGCGCCAGCAGCATTACCGGGACACCGTACAATGAGCAGTTCTTC. The encoded protein is CASSITGTPYNEQFF.

The chain has TRBV27 and TRBJ2-5, with 13 bases that match TRBD2. V was clipped by 3 bases and J by 7 bases; unmatched bases: 5. The CDR3 sequence is 15 residues long. Germline assignment: CDR1 MNHEY and CDR2 SMNVEV (reference sequence). Written as DNA, the CDR3 is TGTGCCAGCAGTTTGGGACTAGCGGGGTCCGGGACCCAGTACTTC. The encoded protein is CASSLGLAGSGTQYF.

This sequence joins TRBV4-2 and TRBJ2-5; TRBD2 agrees at 11 bases. The germline V gene has CDR1 LGHNA and CDR2 YNFKEQ. This CDR3 spans 16 amino acids. V lost 0 bases and J lost 5; bases outside the gene matches: 5. DNA for the CDR3: TGTGCCAGCAGCCAAGATGTGCTAGCGGGAGGTGAGACCCAGTACTTC. Protein sequence: CASSQDVLAGGETQYF.

This chain connects TRBV18 to TRBJ2-1; 7 bases line up with TRBD2. The CDR3 is 17 amino acids. CDR1 KGHSH and CDR2 LQKENI come from the germline V gene. Losses at the gene ends were 1 base for V and 10 bases for J; bases not matched to a gene: 16. The CDR3 nucleotides read TGTGCCAGCTCACCACTTAAAGGGACTACCGTTCGTCGGGAGCAGTTCTTC. This codes for CASSPLKGTTVRREQFF.

The chain combines TRBV7-2 with TRBJ2-2, with D perhaps TRBD1 (6 bases). Trimming pared 5 bases from V and 4 bases from J, leaving 14 bases between. CDR1 and CDR2 (germline): SGHTA, FQGNSA. The CDR3 sequence is 15 residues long. CDR3 nucleotide sequence: TGTGCCAGCAGCCCCCACAGGGTTGGCACCGGGGAGCTGTTTTTT. As protein: CASSPHRVGTGELFF. The whole variable domain, filled in from reference TRBV7-2 and TRBJ2-2, reads GAGVSQSPSNKVTEKGKDVELRCDPISGHTALYWYRQSLGQGLEFLIYFQGNSAPDKSGLPSDRFSAERTGGSVSTLTIQRTQQEDSAVYLCASSPHRVGTGELFFGEGSRLTVL.

The gene calls are TRBV11-2 and TRBJ2-7; 7 nucleotides align to TRBD2. The germline V gene has CDR1 SGHAT and CDR2 FQNNGV. V lost 5 bases and J lost 7; bases outside the gene matches: 11. This CDR3 is built from 14 residues. CDR3 coding DNA: TGTGCCAGCAGCCGCGGGGGAACCTCAATGGAGCAGTACTTC. Its protein product is CASSRGGTSMEQYF.

J is TRBJ1-1 and V is TRBV19; D is uncertain. CDR3 length equals 14 residues. Germline V gene data show CDR1 as LNHDA and CDR2 as SQIVND (reference sequence). V was trimmed by 7 bases and J by 1 base, leaving 13 bases between them. Written as DNA, the CDR3 is TGTGCCAGTACCATCGGTCCAGGGAACACTGAAGCTTTCTTT. The encoded protein is CASTIGPGNTEAFF. The variable domain in full, completed from reference TRBV19 and TRBJ1-1, reads DGGITQSPKYLFRKEGQNVTLSCEQNLNHDAMYWYRQDPGQGLRLIYYSQIVNDFQKGDIAEGYSVSREKKESFPLTVTSAQKNPTAFYLCASTIGPGNTEAFFGQGTRLTVV.

This chain links TRBV27 with TRBJ1-3; weak D call: TRBD1 (5 bases). The CDR3 length is 13 residues. Germline V gives CDR1 MNHEY, CDR2 SMNVEV (reference sequence). Trimming left V 3 bases short and J 4 bases short, with 7 bases between. CDR3 loop: CASSLTAGNTIYF. CDR3 nucleotide sequence: TGTGCCAGCAGTTTGACAGCAGGAAACACCATATATTTT.

This chain links TRBV6-6 with TRBJ1-1, with D uncertain. CDR1 is MNHNY, CDR2 SVGAGI, per germline (reference sequence). Trimming took 6 bases from V and 7 from J, leaving 15 bases between them. The CDR3 contains 13 residues. DNA of the CDR3: TGTGCCAGCAGCAGAATACAGCCAGATGAAGCTTTCTTT. The encoded protein is CASSRIQPDEAFF.

A note on this clone: A junction end diverges from the germline sequence, so it may reflect a read error. The rearrangement links TRBV4-3 to TRBJ2-7; the D gene is possibly TRBD1 (7 bases). This CDR3 is built from 14 residues. In germline, CDR1 is LGHNA, CDR2 YSLEER. Written as DNA, the CDR3 is TGCGCCAGCAGCCAAGTTATAGGTAGGAGGGGGCGGAACTTC. Translating it yields CASSQVIGRRGRNF.

The V call is TRBV28, the J call TRBJ2-1, with 10 bases fitting TRBD2. Germline V gene lookup returns CDR1 MDHEN and CDR2 SYDVKM. The ends lost 5 bases at V and 4 bases at J; junction bases unmatched: 8. CDR3 size: 16 residues. This CDR3 is CASSLVTSGKYNEQFF. CDR3 sequence (DNA): TGTGCCAGCAGTCTCGTTACTAGCGGGAAATACAATGAGCAGTTCTTC. Filled out from reference TRBV28 and TRBJ2-1, the complete variable domain reads DVKVTQSSRYLVKRTGEKVFLECVQDMDHENMFWYRQDPGLGLRLIYFSYDVKMKEKGDIPEGYSVSREKKERFSLILESASTNQTSMYLCASSLVTSGKYNEQFFGPGTRLTVL.

The genes are TRBV18 and TRBJ2-3; D perhaps matches TRBD2 (6 bases). The germline CDR1 and CDR2 sequences are KGHSH and LQKENI. The V gene lost 3 bases and the J gene lost 4 bases, with 14 bases spanning the gap. CDR3 size: 15 residues. In DNA, the CDR3 is TGTGCCAGCTCACCGGCTAGCGAGAACGCAGATACGCAGTATTTT. Its translation is CASSPASENADTQYF.

V and J are TRBV5-4 and TRBJ2-7, with 7 bases lining up with TRBD1. Germline trimming cut 0 bases from V and 6 bases from J; bases unmatched to any gene: 12. The CDR3 is 16 residues long. Germline CDR1 SGHNT, CDR2 YYREEE (reference sequence). The CDR3 sequence is CASSLAIGTDLGEQYF. In DNA form, the CDR3 reads TGTGCCAGCAGCTTGGCGATAGGGACAGACCTCGGCGAGCAGTACTTC.